The clone carrying this T cell receptor (beta chain) was picked up many times. Antigen unknown. Unique molecular identifiers were incorporated during preparation of the TCRbeta library. TCRdb called the PCR reads again in MiXCR, with one record for every CDR3 protein. This sample carries 500,000 to 750,000 distinct CDR3 sequences, around 13% of them seen once, and the ten largest clones take 2.2%. The data were taken from a study of T-cell reconstitution after alpha-beta-depleted transplantation in children. Whole-study findings and limits: Surviving recipient T cells and thymic progenitors underlay high day-60 TCRbeta diversity in some patients. T-cell counts and diversity at one year following transplant were attributed mainly to newly produced T cells. Reports say that about two months after transplant, the alpha-beta T cells came out of several hundred graft clones that had expanded.

The germline V and J ends were trimmed by 2 bases and 1 base, with 4 bases remaining between them. The CDR3 extends over 13 amino acids. CDR1 and CDR2 from the germline V gene are MNHEY and SVGAGI. The receptor was derived from a male patient younger than 18 who had a stem cell transplant for acute myeloid leukemia, so the T cells may come from the graft donor. The starting material was PBMCs, mostly from graft donor cells, obtained 360 days after TCRalphabeta/CD19-depleted stem cell transplant. This chain connects TRBV6-5 to TRBJ2-3, with D hard to call. DNA of the CDR3: TGTGCCAGCAGTTACGATGGCACAGATACGCAGTATTTT. Its translation: CASSYDGTDTQYF.